This entry describes one T cell receptor beta chain. Its antigen is as yet unknown. Unrecorded immune exposure was likely among donors, who were nominally healthy when sampled. The data derive from a study of cytomegalovirus exposure and HLA in healthy donors. Overall study findings and caveats: Researchers counted approximately 160 TCR beta chains as cytomegalovirus-associated.

The CDR3 contains 13 residues. Germline lookup yields CDR1 KGHSH and CDR2 LQKENI. Losses at the gene ends were 5 bases for V and 2 bases for J; bases not matched to a gene: 1. The PCR used 60 Vbeta and 13 Jbeta primers. Method: immunoSEQ multiplex PCR; TCRdb's copy keeps in-frame clones and lacks some. The table includes about 110,000 clones, approximately 82% detected once. The TCR sequence derives from a middle-aged man in good health and CMV-seropositive. This chain joins TRBV18 and TRBJ2-7; 9 positions match TRBD2. Sequencing was carried out using PBMCs. CDR3 nucleotides: TGTGCCAGCTCAGCTAGCGGGACCTACGAGCAGTACTTC. Amino acids: CASSASGTYEQYF.